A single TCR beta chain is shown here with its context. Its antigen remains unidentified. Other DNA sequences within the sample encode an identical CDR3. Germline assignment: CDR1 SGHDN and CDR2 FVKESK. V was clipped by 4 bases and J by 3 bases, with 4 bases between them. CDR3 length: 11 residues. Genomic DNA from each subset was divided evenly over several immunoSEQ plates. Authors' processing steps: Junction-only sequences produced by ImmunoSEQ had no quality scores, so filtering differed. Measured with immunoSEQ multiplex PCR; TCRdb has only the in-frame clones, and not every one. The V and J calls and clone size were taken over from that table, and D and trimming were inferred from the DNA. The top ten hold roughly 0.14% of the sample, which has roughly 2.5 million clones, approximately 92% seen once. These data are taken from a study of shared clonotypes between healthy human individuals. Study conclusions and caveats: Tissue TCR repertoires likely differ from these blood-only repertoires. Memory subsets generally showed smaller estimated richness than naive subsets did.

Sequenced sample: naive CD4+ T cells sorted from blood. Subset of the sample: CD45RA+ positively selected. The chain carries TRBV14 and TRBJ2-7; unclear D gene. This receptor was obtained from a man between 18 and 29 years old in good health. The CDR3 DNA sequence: TGTGCCAGCAGCCGAAGCTACGAGCAGTACTTC. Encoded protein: CASSRSYEQYF.